These 9 T cell receptor beta chains came from one sample sequenced in a study of cytomegalovirus exposure and HLA in healthy donors. Sequenced by immunoSEQ multiplex PCR; TCRdb stores in-frame clones only, minus some. Here the sample spans roughly 330,000 clones, around 90% being singletons. The sequenced sample was PBMCs. All receptors come from a woman aged 30 to 39 in good health and CMV-seropositive.

This rearrangement joins TRBV4-1 to TRBJ1-4; 8 bases are a match to TRBD1. The length of the CDR3 is 20 residues. Germline trimming cut 0 bases from V and 2 bases from J; bases unmatched to any gene: 14. Germline lookup yields CDR1 MGHRA and CDR2 YSYEKL. CDR3 sequence reads: CASSQDGGRGRVRTNEKLFF. The CDR3 DNA is TGCGCCAGCAGCCAAGATGGAGGCAGGGGGCGGGTGAGGACTAATGAAAAACTGTTTTTT.

The chain carries TRBV7-9 and TRBJ2-5; D ambiguous. The CDR3 covers 13 residues. V was clipped by 5 bases and J by 1 base, with 8 bases between them. Germline V gives CDR1 SEHNR, CDR2 FQNEAQ (reference sequence). The DNA for the CDR3 is TGTGCCAGCAGCAGGAGAACCCAAGAGACCCAGTACTTC. Translated, it gives CASSRRTQETQYF.

The genes are TRBV15 and TRBJ2-5; no reliable D call. Trimming removed 0 bases at V and 5 bases at J, with 7 bases between. CDR3 size: 13 residues. CDR1 and CDR2 (germline): LNHNV, YYDKDF (reference sequence). For the CDR3, the DNA is TGTGCCACCAGCAGAGATGGGCGGGAGACCCAGTACTTC. Translated, it gives CATSRDGRETQYF.

The J gene is TRBJ2-3, the V gene TRBV5-1; possibly TRBD1 for D (6 bases). CDR3 length: 13 residues. Germline CDR1 is SGHRS and CDR2 is YFSETQ. V dropped 5 bases and J dropped 2 bases, with 9 bases sitting between them. Here the CDR3 reads CASRAGDTDTQYF. In nucleotides, the CDR3 is TGCGCCAGCAGAGCAGGGGACACAGATACGCAGTATTTT.

This clone was detected a few times. This rearrangement joins TRBV6-1 to TRBJ2-7, with D possibly being TRBD1 or TRBD2 (5 bases each). Trimming took 4 bases from V and 5 from J, leaving 18 bases between them. Germline V gives CDR1 MNHNS, CDR2 SASEGT. The CDR3 is 15 residues long. CDR3 sequence: CASSGSGTDFHEQYF. Written as DNA, the CDR3 is TGTGCCAGCAGTGGGTCCGGGACGGATTTCCACGAGCAGTACTTC.

V usage is TRBV28 and J usage is TRBJ2-7; 16 bases map to TRBD2. The junction had 13 bases not matched to a gene; V was cut back by 5 bases and J by 3 bases. The CDR3 is 19 amino acids. CDR1 is MDHEN and CDR2 is SYDVKM in the germline V gene. This CDR3 is CASSLLPGLAGGLDYEQYF. The CDR3 DNA reads as TGTGCCAGCAGTCTTTTACCGGGACTAGCGGGGGGGCTCGACTACGAGCAGTACTTC.

This clone was recorded once. The chain uses TRBV2 and TRBJ2-7, with D possibly called TRBD1 or TRBD2 (5 bases each). Per the germline V gene, CDR1 is SNHLY and CDR2 is FYNNEI. Trimming removed 8 bases at V and 6 bases at J, with 14 bases between. This CDR3 is built from 12 residues. In DNA, the CDR3 is TGTGCCAGCTTCCGGGGCCTGGGCGAGCAGTACTTC. This sequence encodes CASFRGLGEQYF.

Remarks on this clone: Its ends do not fully match the called genes, so a read error is possible. The chain recombines TRBV7-9 with TRBJ2-7; 9 bases fit TRBD2. CDR1 and CDR2 from the germline V gene are SEHNR and FQNEAQ (reference sequence). The CDR3 runs 15 residues. CDR3 residues: CASSLAGSGSYEQYF. CDR3 DNA sequence: TGTGCCAGCAGCCTAGCGGGGTCGGGCTCCTACGAGCAGTACTTC.

The chain combines TRBV27 with TRBJ1-2; D unclear. The CDR3 extends over 17 amino acids. V was cut by 3 bases and J by 0 bases, with 17 bases left in between. The germline V gene encodes CDR1 MNHEY and CDR2 SMNVEV (reference sequence). CDR3: CASSFNLGWGANYGYTF. Here the CDR3 DNA reads TGTGCCAGCAGTTTCAATTTAGGATGGGGAGCTAACTATGGCTACACCTTC.